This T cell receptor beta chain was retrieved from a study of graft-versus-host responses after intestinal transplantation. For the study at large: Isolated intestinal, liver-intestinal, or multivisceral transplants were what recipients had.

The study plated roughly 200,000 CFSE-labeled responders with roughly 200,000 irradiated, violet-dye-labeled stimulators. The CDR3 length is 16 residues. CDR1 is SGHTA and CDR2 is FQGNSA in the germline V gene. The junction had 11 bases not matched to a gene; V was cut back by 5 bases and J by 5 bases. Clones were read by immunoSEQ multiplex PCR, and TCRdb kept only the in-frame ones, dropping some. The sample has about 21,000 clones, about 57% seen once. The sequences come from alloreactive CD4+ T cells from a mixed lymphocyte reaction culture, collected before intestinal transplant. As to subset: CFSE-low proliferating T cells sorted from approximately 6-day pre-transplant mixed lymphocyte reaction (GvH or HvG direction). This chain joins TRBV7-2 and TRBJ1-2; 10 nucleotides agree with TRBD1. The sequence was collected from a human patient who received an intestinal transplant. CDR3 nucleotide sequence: TGTGCCAGCAGCCCGCCTCCGGGACAGGGGAAATATGGCTACACCTTC. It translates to CASSPPPGQGKYGYTF.